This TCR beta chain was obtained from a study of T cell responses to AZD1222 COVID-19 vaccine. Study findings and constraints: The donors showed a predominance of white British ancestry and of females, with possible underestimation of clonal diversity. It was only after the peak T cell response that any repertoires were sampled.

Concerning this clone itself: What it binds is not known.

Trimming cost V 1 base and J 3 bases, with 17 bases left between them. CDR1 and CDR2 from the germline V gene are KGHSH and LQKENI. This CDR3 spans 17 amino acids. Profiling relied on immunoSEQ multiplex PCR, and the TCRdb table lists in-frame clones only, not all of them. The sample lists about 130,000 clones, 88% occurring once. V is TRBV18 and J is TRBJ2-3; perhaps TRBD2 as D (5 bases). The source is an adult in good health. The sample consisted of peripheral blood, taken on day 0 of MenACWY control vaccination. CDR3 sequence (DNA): TGTGCCAGCTCACCACTAGCGCCGGGCCTAGGGACAGATACGCAGTATTTT. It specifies CASSPLAPGLGTDTQYF.